The 28 T cell receptor beta chains in this list originate from one sample, sequenced in a study of T cell responses to AZD1222 COVID-19 vaccine. TCRdb's table, derived via immunoSEQ multiplex PCR, lists solely in-frame clones and lacks some. The sample has roughly 99,000 clones, 90% to 95% seen once. Sequencing was performed on peripheral blood, taken 28 days after the second AZD1222 dose. The source of these receptors is an adult who received the AZD1222 COVID-19 vaccine.

V and J are TRBV5-4 and TRBJ1-1, with D perhaps TRBD1 (6 bases). The ends were cut back, 0 bases at V and 8 bases at J, with 14 bases in the middle. The CDR3 extends over 14 amino acids. The germline CDR1 and CDR2 sequences are SGHNT and YYREEE (reference sequence). The CDR3 DNA reads as TGTGCCAGCAGCTTGGTATCAGGGGTCGACGAAGCTTTCTTT. It translates to CASSLVSGVDEAFF.

The chain combines TRBV28 with TRBJ1-2; unclear D gene. V was shortened by 10 bases and J by 4 bases, with 13 bases between the two germline ends. Germline CDR1 MDHEN, CDR2 SYDVKM. This CDR3 comprises 12 residues. The CDR3 region has the DNA TGTGCCATCGATACCCTTAGCTATGGCTACACCTTC. This gives the protein CAIDTLSYGYTF.

The chain links TRBV29-1 to TRBJ2-1; D perhaps matches TRBD2 (6 bases). The CDR3 length is 14 residues. V lost 3 bases and J 4 bases, leaving 13 bases between the germline ends. Per the germline V gene, CDR1 is SQVTM and CDR2 is ANQGSEA. CDR3 nucleotides: TGCAGCGTTGAGAATGGGCGGGGTTACAATGAGCAGTTCTTC. Its translation: CSVENGRGYNEQFF.

The rearrangement uses TRBV28 and TRBJ2-3, with D possibly being TRBD2 (6 bases). This CDR3 spans 14 amino acids. The ends were cut back, 5 bases at V and 2 bases at J, with 11 bases in the middle. The V gene's germline CDR1 is MDHEN and CDR2 SYDVKM. The CDR3 nucleotides read TGTGCCAGCAGTGGGGCGGGGTACACAGATACGCAGTATTTT. Protein product: CASSGAGYTDTQYF.

This rearrangement joins TRBV7-9 to TRBJ2-2, with unresolved D. CDR1 and CDR2 (germline): SEHNR, FQNEAQ (reference sequence). The CDR3 is 11 residues long. V was clipped by 4 bases and J by 6 bases, with 3 bases between them. As DNA, the CDR3 is TGTGCCAGCAGCTCCCCCGGGGAGCTGTTTTTT. Translating gives CASSSPGELFF.

The chain combines TRBV7-2 with TRBJ2-7; D is tentatively TRBD1 or TRBD2 (5 bases each). The CDR3 consists of 15 residues. Germline V gene data show CDR1 as SGHTA and CDR2 as FQGNSA. Trimming removed 3 bases from V and 3 bases from J, with 15 bases in between. The CDR3 protein is CASSFYWGSDYEQYF. The CDR3 nucleotides are TGTGCCAGCAGCTTCTACTGGGGGTCCGACTACGAGCAGTACTTC.

The chain carries TRBV27 and TRBJ2-2; D is unresolved. The V end lost 7 bases, the J end lost 1 base, and 7 bases lay between the germline ends. The CDR3 spans 13 residues. Germline V gives CDR1 MNHEY, CDR2 SMNVEV (reference sequence). CDR3 residues: CASTDWNTGELFF. CDR3 in DNA: TGTGCCAGCACAGACTGGAACACCGGGGAGCTGTTTTTT.

The V call is TRBV30, the J call TRBJ1-1; D not resolved. Germline V gives CDR1 GTSNPN, CDR2 SVGIG (reference sequence). V shed 1 base and J shed 8 bases, with 8 bases lying between them. This CDR3 is 11 amino acids long. The CDR3 spells CAWSGIGEAFF. For the CDR3, the DNA is TGTGCCTGGAGTGGCATAGGGGAAGCTTTCTTT.

The gene calls are TRBV21-1 and TRBJ1-4; the listed D gene, TRBD1, was not tested against the DNA. TRBV21-1 is classified as a pseudogene. This CDR3 region has 19 residues. The CDR3 region is CASSGRSDRGRGPNEKLFF. DNA for the CDR3: TGTGCCAGCAGCGGAAGATCGGACAGGGGAAGGGGTCCTAATGAAAAACTGTTTTTT.

The gene calls are TRBV12-3 or TRBV12-4 and TRBJ1-2, with D maybe TRBD1 (5 bases). Trimming removed 10 bases at V and 2 bases at J, with 11 bases between. This CDR3 is 12 amino acids long. The CDR3 coding sequence is TGTGCCACCCAGGGATTAAACTATGGCTACACCTTC. Translating it yields CATQGLNYGYTF.

Regarding this clone: The junction and the germline gene differ at one end; a read error may be behind it. The chain joins TRBV13 to TRBJ2-7, with 13 bases fitting TRBD2. There are 13 residues in the CDR3. In germline, CDR1 is PRHDT, CDR2 FYEKMQ (reference sequence). For the CDR3, the DNA is TGTGCCAGCAGCTTAGCGGGACTAGCGGGAATCAATTTC. Translation gives CASSLAGLAGINF.

The chain couples TRBV27 to TRBJ1-5, with 9 bases lining up with TRBD1. From germline, CDR1 is MNHEY and CDR2 SMNVEV (reference sequence). The CDR3 sequence is 15 residues long. J was trimmed by 3 bases and V by 7 bases; bases with no gene match: 7. This CDR3 reads CASKPGQGPNQPQHF. Written as DNA, the CDR3 is TGTGCCAGCAAACCGGGACAGGGTCCCAATCAGCCCCAGCATTTT.

The chain combines TRBV11-3 with TRBJ2-3, with D unresolved. Per the germline V gene, CDR1 is SGHNT and CDR2 is YENEEA. V was cut by 8 bases and J by 6 bases, with 3 bases left in between. The CDR3 sequence is 9 residues long. CDR3 DNA sequence: TGTGCCAGCGGGGATACGCAGTATTTT. It codes for CASGDTQYF.

The rearrangement links TRBV6-5 to TRBJ2-3, with 11 bases that match TRBD1. Trimming cost V 8 bases and J 5 bases; bases outside gene matches: 6. Germline V CDR1 and CDR2: MNHEY, SVGAGI. This CDR3 comprises 14 residues. In DNA form, the CDR3 reads TGTGCCAGCCTGGACAGGGGGCCTGAAGATACGCAGTATTTT. As protein: CASLDRGPEDTQYF.

This rearrangement joins TRBV9 to TRBJ2-5; 8 bases line up with TRBD2. This CDR3 comprises 17 residues. Germline CDR1 is SGDLS and CDR2 is YYNGEE. The J segment lost 1 base and the V segment lost 1 base, leaving 9 bases of the junction unmatched. The CDR3 nucleotides read TGTGCCAGCAGCGTACGGCCTAGCGGGCCTCCCCAAGAGACCCAGTACTTC. This translates into CASSVRPSGPPQETQYF.

The genes are TRBV2 and TRBJ1-1; 9 bases match TRBD1. The CDR3 length is 15 residues. V trimming: 3 bases; J trimming: 6 bases; junction bases outside the gene matches: 8. Looked up from germline, CDR1 is SNHLY and CDR2 is FYNNEI. The CDR3 DNA reads TGTGCCAGCAGTGAGCTTGGACAGGGGATCGCTGAAGCTTTCTTT. It specifies CASSELGQGIAEAFF.

The chain is built from TRBV29-1 and TRBJ1-6; D is ambiguous. Trimming stripped 8 bases from V and 8 bases from J, with 10 bases between. Germline-derived CDR1 and CDR2 are SQVTM and ANQGSEA. The CDR3 length is 11 residues. The DNA for the CDR3 is TGCAGCCCCGACCCGGATTCACCCCTCCACTTT. This translates into CSPDPDSPLHF.

This clone has a single count. The V gene is TRBV28, the J gene TRBJ1-1; no firm D call. The germline gives CDR1 MDHEN, CDR2 SYDVKM. This CDR3 is built from 11 residues. Trimming removed 6 bases from V and 2 bases from J, with 4 bases in between. CDR3 sequence (DNA): TGTGCCAGCAGCGGTAACACTGAAGCTTTCTTT. It codes for CASSGNTEAFF.

The chain carries TRBV29-1 and TRBJ1-2; 10 bases align to TRBD1. Losses at the gene ends were 4 bases for V and 3 bases for J; bases not matched to a gene: 5. The CDR3 covers 14 residues. Germline V lookup: CDR1 SQVTM, CDR2 ANQGSEA. The CDR3 bases are TGCAGCGTTGCAACCGGGACAGGGGACTATGGCTACACCTTC. It specifies CSVATGTGDYGYTF.

Only one count was recorded for this clone. V is TRBV6-5 and J is TRBJ2-5; tentative D call: TRBD1 (6 bases). The V end was cut by 6 bases, the J end by 1 base, with 12 bases between. CDR1 and CDR2 (germline): MNHEY, SVGAGI. CDR3 length equals 14 residues. Written as DNA, the CDR3 is TGTGCCAGCAGCGGACAGATTAGCCAAGAGACCCAGTACTTC. It translates to CASSGQISQETQYF.

The CDR3 here is CASSLMDDQPQHF. CDR3 DNA: TGTGCCAGCAGCTTAATGGACGATCAGCCCCAGCATTTT. The chain employs TRBV12-3 or TRBV12-4 and TRBJ1-5; D ambiguous. This CDR3 is built from 13 residues. The V and J ends lost 6 bases and 5 bases respectively, with 11 bases between them.

The chain couples TRBV7-6 to TRBJ1-1; TRBD1 matches at 8 bases. V was pared by 1 base and J by 4 bases, with 8 bases of the junction left unmatched. CDR3 length: 16 amino acids. Germline V lookup: CDR1 SGHVS, CDR2 FNYEAQ. In DNA form, the CDR3 reads TGTGCCAGCAGCTTAGACATTGACAGGGGTATCACTGAAGCTTTCTTT. Translating it yields CASSLDIDRGITEAFF.

The rearrangement joins TRBV14 to TRBJ2-5; 9 positions agree with TRBD2. Germline loops: CDR1 SGHDN, CDR2 FVKESK. The CDR3 sequence is 14 residues long. Germline trimming cut 2 bases from V and 7 bases from J; bases unmatched to any gene: 5. The CDR3 is CASSQPGTSRTQYF. CDR3 in DNA: TGTGCCAGCAGCCAACCCGGGACTAGCAGGACCCAGTACTTC.

The genes are TRBV14 and TRBJ1-2; unclear D gene. CDR3 length: 14 amino acids. The germline gives CDR1 SGHDN, CDR2 FVKESK. The V end lost 2 bases, the J end lost 3 bases, and 10 bases lay between the germline ends. CDR3 DNA sequence: TGTGCCAGCAGCCAAATGGGAATGGACTATGGCTACACCTTC. Translating it yields CASSQMGMDYGYTF.

The V gene is TRBV11-2, the J gene TRBJ2-7, with D possibly being TRBD2 (6 bases). The V end lost 3 bases, the J end lost 3 bases, and 12 bases lay between the germline ends. This CDR3 is built from 14 residues. Germline CDR1 SGHAT, CDR2 FQNNGV. The DNA for the CDR3 is TGTGCCAGCAGCTTGACGGGAGCACTCTACGAGCAGTACTTC. Its protein is CASSLTGALYEQYF. The variable domain in full, completed from reference TRBV11-2 and TRBJ2-7, reads EAGVAQSPRYKIIEKRQSVAFWCNPISGHATLYWYQQILGQGPKLLIQFQNNGVVDDSQLPKDRFSAERLKGVDSTLKIQPAKLEDSAVYLCASSLTGALYEQYFGPGTRLTVT.

This sequence joins TRBV10-2 and TRBJ2-1; 7 bases align to TRBD2. V lost 6 bases, J lost 2 bases, and 13 bases stayed unmatched. CDR1 and CDR2 (germline): WSHSY, SAAADI. This CDR3 is built from 17 residues. The CDR3 spells CASSGAGRERTYNEQFF. The DNA of the CDR3 is TGCGCCAGCAGCGGCGCGGGGCGGGAGAGGACCTACAATGAGCAGTTCTTC.

DNA for the CDR3: TGTGCCAGCACCTTCGGGGGGAGGGGGAGCTCTGGAAACACCATATATTTT. Translation: CASTFGGRGSSGNTIYF. The chain combines TRBV28 with TRBJ1-3; possibly TRBD1 for D (6 bases). In germline, CDR1 is MDHEN, CDR2 SYDVKM. Deletions cut 7 bases from V and 0 bases from J, with 19 bases between. The CDR3 runs to 17 residues.

The chain couples TRBV7-9 to TRBJ2-1; D ambiguous. The CDR3 runs to 14 residues. Germline V gives CDR1 SEHNR, CDR2 FQNEAQ (reference sequence). The V gene lost 5 bases and the J gene lost 4 bases, with 12 bases spanning the gap. Here the CDR3 reads CASSNPTKYNEQFF. CDR3 sequence (DNA): TGTGCCAGCAGCAACCCGACAAAATACAATGAGCAGTTCTTC.